The entry below gives a single T cell receptor (beta chain) sequence along with its context. The sample has other DNA sequences that encode this CDR3 too. The data stem from a study of cytomegalovirus exposure and HLA in healthy donors. Study in general: The 110 million or so unique TCR beta sequences, from roughly 180 million T cells, were found by an earlier analysis.

Germline V CDR1 and CDR2: SGHRS, YFSETQ. J was trimmed by 5 bases and V by 4 bases; bases with no gene match: 2. CDR3 length: 13 amino acids. 60 Vbeta and 13 Jbeta primers were used in PCR. The assay was immunoSEQ multiplex PCR, and TCRdb's table has in-frame clones only and misses some. The sample shows 150,000 to 200,000 clones, about 81% of them seen only once. The chain couples TRBV5-1 to TRBJ1-1; TRBD1 matches at 10 bases. The sample comprised PBMCs. The origin of this receptor is a girl between 2 and 10 years old in good health and CMV-seropositive. The CDR3 bases are TGCGCCAGCAGCCCGGGACAGGGGACTGAAGCTTTCTTT. This encodes CASSPGQGTEAFF.